These 28 T cell receptor beta chains were sequenced from one sample in a study of blood T cell repertoires in COVID-19. Libraries were prepared by immunoSEQ multiplex PCR; TCRdb keeps only in-frame clonotypes and omits some of them. The sample carries about 74,000 clones, about 86% recorded once. The specimen sequenced was peripheral blood. The receptors stem from a woman older than 75 with active or convalescent COVID-19.

The rearrangement links TRBV2 to TRBJ2-7; TRBD1 matches 8 bases. Germline CDR1 is SNHLY and CDR2 is FYNNEI. This CDR3 is 11 amino acids long. V shed 10 bases, J shed 2 bases, and the junction held 1 base outside the gene matches. The CDR3 region has the DNA TGTGCCACGACAGGGGCCTACGAGCAGTACTTC. It yields the protein CATTGAYEQYF.

The rearrangement joins TRBV7-2 to TRBJ2-7; 8 bases agree with TRBD1. Germline lookup yields CDR1 SGHTA and CDR2 FQGNSA. The CDR3 length is 15 residues. With 5 bases clipped from V and 3 bases from J, the junction kept 9 bases outside the gene matches. The CDR3 DNA sequence: TGTGCCAGCAGCCCCGGACAGGGTAATTTCTACGAGCAGTACTTC. This translates into CASSPGQGNFYEQYF.

This clone was seen only once. This sequence joins TRBV5-4 and TRBJ2-1, with D maybe TRBD1 (5 bases). Germline V gene sequence: CDR1 SGHNT, CDR2 YYREEE (reference sequence). V lost 7 bases to trimming and J lost 0 bases, with 11 bases between them. The CDR3 length is 14 residues. The CDR3 reads CASVGPTSYNEQFF. CDR3 nucleotides: TGTGCCAGCGTGGGGCCTACCTCCTACAATGAGCAGTTCTTC. Using reference TRBV5-4 and TRBJ2-1 for the parts outside the CDR3, the full variable domain is ETGVTQSPTHLIKTRGQQVTLRCSSQSGHNTVSWYQQALGQGPQFIFQYYREEENGRGNFPPRFSGLQFPNYSSELNVNALELDDSALYLCASVGPTSYNEQFFGPGTRLTVL.

The sample holds a few counts of this clone. The chain combines TRBV19 with TRBJ1-6, with 9 bases matching TRBD1. Unmatched junction bases numbered 1, after V lost 1 base and J lost 9 bases. The CDR3 loop spans 14 amino acids. Germline values: CDR1 LNHDA, CDR2 SQIVND (reference sequence). CDR3 sequence: CASSIGTGVSPLHF. The DNA for the CDR3 is TGTGCCAGTAGTATAGGGACAGGGGTTTCACCCCTCCACTTT.

The rearrangement links TRBV14 to TRBJ2-3, with D possibly being TRBD2 (7 bases). V was cut by 4 bases and J by 0 bases, with 17 bases left in between. Germline V gene lookup returns CDR1 SGHDN and CDR2 FVKESK. CDR3 size: 17 residues. CDR3 in amino acids: CASSRSVGGRSTDTQYF. The CDR3 nucleotides read TGTGCCAGCAGCCGTAGCGTGGGGGGGCGAAGCACAGATACGCAGTATTTT.

The chain couples TRBV5-6 to TRBJ1-5; 9 bases fit TRBD1. The germline CDR1 and CDR2 sequences are SGHDT and YYEEEE. V lost 3 bases, J lost 2 bases, and 6 bases stayed unmatched. The CDR3 covers 16 residues. The CDR3 bases are TGTGCCAGCAGCTACCGGACAGGGGCGGGCAATCAGCCCCAGCATTTT. It yields the protein CASSYRTGAGNQPQHF. Looking up the rest from reference TRBV5-6 and TRBJ1-5 gives the full variable domain: DAGVTQSPTHLIKTRGQQVTLRCSPKSGHDTVSWYQQALGQGPQFIFQYYEEEERQRGNFPDRFSGHQFPNYSSELNVNALLLGDSALYLCASSYRTGAGNQPQHFGDGTRLSIL.

The genes are TRBV19 and TRBJ1-1; TRBD1 is a possible D gene (6 bases). CDR3 length equals 15 residues. Trimming stripped 4 bases from V and 1 base from J, with 13 bases between. Germline CDR1 LNHDA, CDR2 SQIVND (reference sequence). The CDR3 DNA reads TGTGCCAGTAGTACGGGGGGCCGGGGGAACACTGAAGCTTTCTTT. It encodes CASSTGGRGNTEAFF.

The chain carries TRBV11-2 and TRBJ2-7; 12 bases match TRBD2. From germline, CDR1 is SGHAT and CDR2 FQNNGV. The CDR3 runs 15 residues. The trim removed 5 bases at V and 0 bases at J, leaving 2 bases unmatched. As DNA, the CDR3 is TGTGCCAGCAGCCGGACTAGCGGGGCCTCCTACGAGCAGTACTTC. It codes for CASSRTSGASYEQYF.

The chain's CDR3 is CASSIDPGWDTEAFF. Here the CDR3 DNA reads TGTGCCAGTAGTATAGATCCAGGGTGGGACACTGAAGCTTTCTTT. J is TRBJ1-1 and V is TRBV19; TRBD1 is a possible D gene (5 bases). The germline CDR1 and CDR2 sequences are LNHDA and SQIVND (reference sequence). Trimming pared 0 bases from V and 3 bases from J, leaving 11 bases between. This CDR3 is 15 amino acids long.

The V and J genes are TRBV5-1 and TRBJ2-1, with 10 bases fitting TRBD2. The CDR3 consists of 15 residues. Losses at the gene ends were 0 bases for V and 5 bases for J; bases not matched to a gene: 2. Germline V gives CDR1 SGHRS, CDR2 YFSETQ. The CDR3, as DNA: TGCGCCAGCAGCTTGGTAGGACTAGCGGACAATGAGCAGTTCTTC. The encoded protein is CASSLVGLADNEQFF.

CDR3 sequence (DNA): TGCAGTGCTAGTGCCCGGGCAAGGGGCCTGAACACTGAAGCTTTCTTT. Protein: CSASARARGLNTEAFF. V gene TRBV20-1 combines with J gene TRBJ1-1; D might be TRBD1 (5 bases). V shed 3 bases and J shed 0 bases, with 17 bases lying between them. This CDR3 region has 16 residues. Germline CDR1 DFQATT, CDR2 SNEGSKA (reference sequence).

The chain recombines TRBV7-3 with TRBJ2-1; 13 bases fit TRBD2. CDR3 length: 18 residues. Germline V lookup: CDR1 SGHTA, CDR2 FQGTGA. The V gene end was trimmed by 5 bases and the J gene end by 7 bases; junction bases not matched to a gene: 14. The CDR3 reads CASSAQAPGLAGTNEQFF. The CDR3 coding sequence is TGTGCCAGCAGCGCACAAGCCCCGGGACTAGCGGGGACAAATGAGCAGTTCTTC.

This chain links TRBV4-3 with TRBJ1-2, with D possibly being TRBD1 (6 bases). This CDR3 is built from 15 residues. Trimming shortened V by 3 bases and J by 1 base, and 12 bases separated the two germline ends. Germline CDR1 LGHNA, CDR2 YSLEER. The CDR3 nucleotides are TGCGCCAGCAGCCAGGGGGCGCAATATAACTATGGCTACACCTTC. Its translation: CASSQGAQYNYGYTF.

This clone came up a few times. The chain links TRBV18 to TRBJ1-4; D is perhaps TRBD1 (6 bases). V lost 4 bases to trimming and J lost 4 bases, with 13 bases between them. Germline values: CDR1 KGHSH, CDR2 LQKENI. The CDR3 runs 15 residues. The CDR3 sequence is CASSLRQDLNEKLFF. For the CDR3, the DNA is TGTGCCAGCTCACTGCGACAGGACCTTAATGAAAAACTGTTTTTT.

The chain joins TRBV18 to TRBJ1-5; tentatively, D is TRBD1 (5 bases). The germline V and J ends were trimmed by 3 bases and 5 bases, with 17 bases remaining between them. The CDR3 spans 16 residues. Germline CDR1 is KGHSH and CDR2 is LQKENI. The CDR3 here is CASSPPAGGGHQPQHF. CDR3 nucleotides: TGTGCCAGCTCACCCCCCGCGGGGGGAGGTCATCAGCCCCAGCATTTT.

The J gene is TRBJ2-7, the V gene TRBV10-3; D perhaps matches TRBD1 (6 bases). V was clipped by 11 bases and J by 4 bases, with 18 bases between them. This CDR3 has 13 amino acids. Germline lookup yields CDR1 ENHRY and CDR2 SYGVKD. CDR3 loop: CASLMAGAYEQYF. The CDR3 bases are TGTGCCTCCCTTATGGCAGGGGCTTACGAGCAGTACTTC.

The rearrangement uses TRBV7-2 and TRBJ1-5, with unresolved D. Trimming took 5 bases from V and 3 from J, leaving 5 bases between them. Looked up from germline, CDR1 is SGHTA and CDR2 is FQGNSA. The CDR3 has 12 residues. The CDR3 coding sequence is TGTGCCAGCAGCCTCCCCAATCAGCCCCAGCATTTT. It codes for CASSLPNQPQHF.

The chain employs TRBV18 and TRBJ2-7, with 9 nucleotides matching TRBD1. The CDR3 totals 16 residues. V trimming: 4 bases; J trimming: 0 bases; junction bases outside the gene matches: 7. Germline V gene lookup returns CDR1 KGHSH and CDR2 LQKENI. The CDR3 region is CASSHVGQGPSYEQYF. The CDR3 DNA reads TGTGCCAGCTCACATGTGGGACAGGGACCCTCCTACGAGCAGTACTTC. The entire variable domain, with the rest obtained from reference TRBV18 and TRBJ2-7, is as follows: NAGVMQNPRHLVRRRGQEARLRCSPMKGHSHVYWYRQLPEEGLKFMVYLQKENIIDESGMPKERFSAEFPKEGPSILRIQQVVRGDSAAYFCASSHVGQGPSYEQYFGPGTRLTVT.

The chain uses TRBV5-1 and TRBJ1-4, with TRBD1 identical over 8 bases. V was pared by 3 bases and J by 8 bases, with 3 bases of the junction left unmatched. Germline lookup yields CDR1 SGHRS and CDR2 YFSETQ. There are 13 residues in the CDR3. CDR3 sequence (DNA): TGCGCCAGCAGCTACGGGACAGGCGAAAAACTGTTTTTT. The encoded protein is CASSYGTGEKLFF.

The chain combines TRBV4-3 with TRBJ2-6; no firm D call. From germline, CDR1 is LGHNA and CDR2 YSLEER. This CDR3 comprises 15 residues. V shed 5 bases and J shed 2 bases, with 10 bases lying between them. CDR3 region: CASSGRTTGANVLTF. CDR3 DNA: TGCGCCAGCAGCGGCCGAACCACTGGGGCCAACGTCCTGACTTTC.

This clone was counted only a few times. V and J are TRBV7-9 and TRBJ1-3; D remains unclear. CDR1 SEHNR and CDR2 FQNEAQ come from the germline V gene (reference sequence). Trimming shortened V by 6 bases and J by 0 bases, and 9 bases separated the two germline ends. The CDR3 is made up of 14 amino acids. This chain's CDR3 is CASSSGNSGNTIYF. The DNA for the CDR3 is TGTGCCAGCAGTAGCGGGAACTCTGGAAACACCATATATTTT.

This chain uses TRBV9 with TRBJ2-1; 11 bases line up with TRBD2. The CDR3 is 19 amino acids. V was clipped by 0 bases and J by 0 bases; unmatched bases: 8. Germline CDR1 is SGDLS and CDR2 is YYNGEE. CDR3 protein: CASSVVGLAVHSSYNEQFF. In nucleotides, the CDR3 is TGTGCCAGCAGCGTAGTGGGACTAGCGGTCCATAGCTCCTACAATGAGCAGTTCTTC.

The V and J genes are TRBV5-4 and TRBJ2-5; 11 bases agree with TRBD2. This CDR3 comprises 18 residues. V lost 0 bases to trimming and J lost 1 base; unmatched junction nucleotides: 8. The germline CDR1 and CDR2 sequences are SGHNT and YYREEE (reference sequence). The CDR3 loop is CASSLGLSGGGAQETQYF. CDR3 in DNA: TGTGCCAGCAGCTTGGGGCTTAGCGGGGGGGGAGCCCAAGAGACCCAGTACTTC.

This sequence joins TRBV13 and TRBJ2-5, with 7 positions matching TRBD1. V trimming: 5 bases; J trimming: 5 bases; junction bases outside the gene matches: 11. Germline assignment: CDR1 PRHDT and CDR2 FYEKMQ (reference sequence). The CDR3 sequence is 15 residues long. CDR3 loop: CASSPRGLAGETQYF. The CDR3 bases are TGTGCCAGCAGCCCTAGGGGGCTAGCTGGTGAGACCCAGTACTTC.

V is TRBV10-3 and J is TRBJ1-5; D gene ambiguous. This CDR3 has 17 amino acids. Trimming took 0 bases from V and 0 from J, leaving 12 bases between them. Germline-derived CDR1 and CDR2 are ENHRY and SYGVKD. CDR3 sequence reads: CAISESAGGNSNQPQHF. Here the CDR3 DNA reads TGTGCCATCAGTGAGTCGGCGGGAGGGAATAGCAATCAGCCCCAGCATTTT.

V gene TRBV19 combines with J gene TRBJ2-5; the match to TRBD2 covers 9 bases. Germline CDR1 is LNHDA and CDR2 is SQIVND (reference sequence). With 7 bases clipped from V and 4 bases from J, the junction kept 10 bases outside the gene matches. The CDR3 covers 15 residues. CDR3 protein: CASNPGGRASETQYF. CDR3 in DNA: TGTGCCAGTAACCCCGGCGGGAGGGCCTCAGAGACCCAGTACTTC.

The J gene is TRBJ1-4, the V gene TRBV19; possibly TRBD1 for D (5 bases). This CDR3 comprises 15 residues. Germline V gene lookup returns CDR1 LNHDA and CDR2 SQIVND (reference sequence). Trimming cost V 5 bases and J 5 bases, with 15 bases left between them. The CDR3 nucleotides read TGTGCCAGTAGTCGGGGGGGGACCTCAAATGAAAAACTGTTTTTT. Its translation: CASSRGGTSNEKLFF.

CDR3 DNA sequence: TGCGCCAGCAGCCTAGATGGACAGGGCGCTTGGAACGAGCAGTACTTC. Its translation is CASSLDGQGAWNEQYF. The rearrangement uses TRBV5-1 and TRBJ2-7; TRBD1 aligns across 8 bases. J was trimmed by 5 bases and V by 4 bases; bases with no gene match: 14. The CDR3 length is 16 residues. Germline loops: CDR1 SGHRS, CDR2 YFSETQ. The whole variable domain, filled in from reference TRBV5-1 and TRBJ2-7, reads KAGVTQTPRYLIKTRGQQVTLSCSPISGHRSVSWYQQTPGQGLQFLFEYFSETQRNKGNFPGRFSGRQFSNSRSEMNVSTLELGDSALYLCASSLDGQGAWNEQYFGPGTRLTVT.